This T cell receptor beta chain originates from a study of PD-L1 blockade in urothelial cancer. Study-wide context: Atezolizumab 1,200 mg was given intravenously every 3 weeks, starting 2014. About 90% of the roughly 29 patients were men who had bladder-origin urothelial cancer. From 0 to 3 prior chemotherapy regimens had been given to the patients.

The protocol was immunoSEQ multiplex PCR, while the TCRdb copy is restricted to in-frame clones and leaves out a portion. The table includes about 120,000 clones, about 89% detected once. Time point reported: peripheral blood 6 weeks after treatment start. Between 1 and 8 samples, pretreatment and on-treatment, were given by each patient. Germline V gene sequence: CDR1 MNHNY, CDR2 SVGAGI (reference sequence). CDR3 length: 11 residues. The V end lost 11 bases, the J end lost 2 bases, and 9 bases lay between the germline ends. This chain joins TRBV6-6 and TRBJ1-1; D not resolved. The TCR originated in a man between 60 and 75 years old with urothelial cancer. This specimen consisted of PBMCs, obtained around atezolizumab (anti-PD-L1) treatment. Here the CDR3 reads CALRVNTEAFF. As DNA, the CDR3 is TGTGCCTTGAGGGTTAACACTGAAGCTTTCTTT.